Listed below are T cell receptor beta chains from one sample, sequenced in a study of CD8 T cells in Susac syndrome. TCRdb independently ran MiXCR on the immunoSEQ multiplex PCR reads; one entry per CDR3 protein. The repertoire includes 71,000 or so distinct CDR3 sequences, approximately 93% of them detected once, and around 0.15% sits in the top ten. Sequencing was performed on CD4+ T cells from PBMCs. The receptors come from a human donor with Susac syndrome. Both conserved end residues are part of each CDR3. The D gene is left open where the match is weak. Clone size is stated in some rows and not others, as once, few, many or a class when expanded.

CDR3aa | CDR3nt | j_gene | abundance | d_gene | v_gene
CASSQAGARAGELFF | TGTGCCAGCAGTCAAGCGGGGGCTCGCGCCGGGGAGCTGTTTTTT | TRBJ2-2 | . | TRBD2 | TRBV12-3/TRBV12-4
CSAILQRGGGKTQYF | TGCAGTGCTATTCTTCAGCGGGGGGGCGGAAAGACCCAGTACTTC | TRBJ2-5 | . | TRBD2 | TRBV20-1
CASSENPGGVDTQYF | TGTGCCAGCAGCGAAAACCCGGGGGGGGTAGATACGCAGTATTTT | TRBJ2-3 | . | TRBD2 | TRBV9
CASSHGVYRALQETQYF | TGTGCCAGCAGCCATGGCGTGTACAGGGCGCTTCAAGAGACCCAGTACTTC | TRBJ2-5 | . | . | TRBV11-3
CAIASSYNSPLHF | TGTGCCATAGCGAGCTCCTATAATTCACCCCTCCACTTT | TRBJ1-6 | . | . | TRBV10-3
CSASSRDGGAFF | TGCAGTGCTAGTAGCCGGGACGGGGGAGCTTTCTTT | TRBJ1-1 | . | . | TRBV20-1
CASSVKGRGIRELFF | TGTGCCAGCAGCGTAAAGGGCAGGGGGATCCGGGAGCTGTTTTTT | TRBJ2-2 | . | TRBD1 | TRBV5-8
CASSLGQSDFNQPQHF | TGCGCCAGCAGCTTGGGACAGTCGGATTTTAATCAGCCCCAGCATTTT | TRBJ1-5 | . | . | TRBV5-1
CASSLQLGETQYF | TGCGCCAGCAGCCTTCAGCTAGGTGAGACCCAGTACTTC | TRBJ2-5 | . | . | TRBV4-3
CASSLKSTSGGSDEQYF | TGTGCCAGCAGCCTCAAATCGACTAGCGGGGGTAGTGACGAGCAGTACTTC | TRBJ2-7 | . | TRBD2 | TRBV3-1
CASRLSDRGSYEQYF | TGTGCCAGCAGACTATCGGACAGGGGGTCCTACGAGCAGTACTTC | TRBJ2-7 | . | TRBD1 | TRBV28
CASSSYPGRGEQFF | TGTGCCAGCAGCTCGTACCCAGGGAGAGGGGAGCAGTTCTTC | TRBJ2-1 | . | . | TRBV7-2
CASSALRGAETQYF | TGTGCCAGCAGCGCCTTAAGAGGGGCAGAGACCCAGTACTTC | TRBJ2-5 | . | . | TRBV9
CSASQTGTPGGYTF | TGCAGTGCTAGCCAGACAGGGACTCCTGGTGGCTACACCTTC | TRBJ1-2 | . | TRBD1 | TRBV20-1
CASSYQKGLAADTQYF | TGTGCCAGCAGTTACCAGAAAGGACTAGCGGCAGATACGCAGTATTTT | TRBJ2-3 | . | TRBD2 | TRBV6-5
CASSPRGQNTQYF | TGTGCCAGCAGCCCCCGCGGACAAAATACGCAGTATTTT | TRBJ2-3 | . | . | TRBV7-8
CSVIDTLPYEQYF | TGCAGCGTTATAGACACCTTGCCCTACGAGCAGTACTTC | TRBJ2-7 | . | . | TRBV29-1
CASSLRTGPDQPQHF | TGTGCCAGCAGCTTAAGGACAGGGCCCGATCAGCCCCAGCATTTT | TRBJ1-5 | . | TRBD1 | TRBV28
CASSHDPGSTDTQYF | TGCGCCAGCAGCCACGACCCAGGGAGCACAGATACGCAGTATTTT | TRBJ2-3 | few | . | TRBV5-1
CASSQTLYGYTF | TGTGCCAGCAGCCAGACCCTCTATGGCTACACCTTC | TRBJ1-2 | . | . | TRBV3-1
CASSPPGQRDEQYF | TGTGCCAGTAGTCCTCCGGGACAGCGTGACGAGCAGTACTTC | TRBJ2-7 | once | TRBD1 | TRBV19
CASSLGTSGGHTDTQYF | TGTGCCAGCAGCTTAGGAACTAGCGGGGGCCACACAGATACGCAGTATTTT | TRBJ2-3 | . | TRBD2 | TRBV7-2
CASSLGTRPTDTQYF | TGTGCCAGCAGCCTCGGGACTAGACCCACAGATACGCAGTATTTT | TRBJ2-3 | . | TRBD2 | TRBV6-2/TRBV6-3
CASSSDTTQGYTF | TGTGCCAGCAGTTCGGACACGACGCAAGGCTACACCTTC | TRBJ1-2 | . | . | TRBV6-6
CASRWTTNTEAFF | TGTGCCAGCCGTTGGACAACGAACACTGAAGCTTTCTTT | TRBJ1-1 | few | . | TRBV6-1
CASSPLGGTVSAGELFF | TGTGCCAGCAGCCCCCTGGGGGGAACAGTCTCGGCCGGGGAGCTGTTTTTT | TRBJ2-2 | . | . | TRBV7-3
CASSPRLAGSTDTQYF | TGTGCCAGCTCACCACGACTAGCGGGATCCACAGATACGCAGTATTTT | TRBJ2-3 | few | TRBD2 | TRBV18
CASSKTRVDEQFF | TGTGCCAGCAGTAAGACCAGGGTGGATGAGCAGTTCTTC | TRBJ2-1 | . | . | TRBV6-5